The 32 T cell receptor beta chains in this list originate from one sample, sequenced in a study of CD8 T cells in ankylosing spondylitis. MiXCR, run by TCRdb on the 5' RACE reads, gives a single entry per CDR3 protein. The sample lists 200,000 or so distinct CDR3 sequences; about 20% were seen once. Material for sequencing was blood, either unsorted or a sorted T cell fraction (not recorded which). These receptors were collected from a male donor aged 5-29 years with ankylosing spondylitis or in good health (not recorded which).

This clonotype was picked up many times. The CDR3 protein is CARDPGQLYEQYF. The CDR3 DNA reads as TGCGCCAGGGACCCGGGACAACTATACGAGCAGTACTTC. The chain employs TRBV5-1 and TRBJ2-7; D may be TRBD1 (6 bases). CDR1 is SGHRS, CDR2 YFSETQ, per germline. Between the trimmed V and J ends, which lost 8 bases and 4 bases, there was a span of 16 bases. The CDR3 extends over 13 amino acids.

At least ten counts were recorded for this clonotype. The chain links TRBV13 to TRBJ2-7, with 7 bases identical to TRBD2. Trimming at V came to 5 bases and at J to 5 bases, leaving 9 bases not matched to a gene. Germline lookup yields CDR1 PRHDT and CDR2 FYEKMQ (reference sequence). CDR3 length: 14 amino acids. This CDR3 is CASSREEGRNEQYF. DNA of the CDR3: TGTGCCAGCAGCCGGGAGGAGGGGCGGAACGAGCAGTACTTC.

This clonotype was found many times. At one end the junction does not follow the germline gene, possibly because of a read error. The chain recombines TRBV4-1 with TRBJ2-1, with 7 nucleotides matching TRBD1. Germline assignment: CDR1 MGHRA and CDR2 YSYEKL. The CDR3 contains 15 residues. The CDR3, as DNA: TGCGCCAGCAGCCCACCTACAGGGGATACCCGGAAAACCTACTTC. This encodes CASSPPTGDTRKTYF.

This clonotype was counted ten times or more. This chain links TRBV12-3 or TRBV12-4 with TRBJ1-5; D ambiguous. The V end was cut by 1 base, the J end by 2 bases, with 6 bases between. CDR3 length: 14 residues. CDR3 sequence (DNA): TGTGCCAGCAGTTTAGGGAGTGGCAATCAGCCCCAGCATTTT. Protein product: CASSLGSGNQPQHF.

This clonotype was found many times. CDR3: CASSPSDRYSGANVLTF. DNA of the CDR3: TGCGCCAGCAGCCCCTCGGACCGTTACTCTGGGGCCAACGTCCTGACTTTC. This chain uses TRBV4-3 with TRBJ2-6; D call uncertain. V lost 4 bases to trimming and J lost 0 bases, with 13 bases between them. CDR1 is LGHNA and CDR2 is YSLEER in the germline V gene. The CDR3 runs to 17 residues.

The chain couples TRBV7-3 to TRBJ2-6; tentatively, D is TRBD1 or TRBD2 (5 bases each). The V gene lost 6 bases and the J gene lost 2 bases, with 23 bases spanning the gap. The germline V gene has CDR1 SGHTA and CDR2 FQGTGA. The length of the CDR3 is 19 residues. DNA of the CDR3: TGTGCCAGCAGACACCCCGGGGCAGGGCATATTACTGGGGCCAACGTCCTGACTTTC. Protein sequence: CASRHPGAGHITGANVLTF.

V gene TRBV12-3 or TRBV12-4 combines with J gene TRBJ2-1, with TRBD1 matching 7 bases. The CDR3 length is 15 residues. The V and J ends lost 5 bases and 4 bases, in that order; junction bases with no gene match: 8. The CDR3 here is CASSLQGRKYNEQFF. The CDR3, as DNA: TGTGCCAGCAGTCTACAGGGGCGAAAATACAATGAGCAGTTCTTC.

V is TRBV6-1 and J is TRBJ2-1; D is ambiguous. The CDR3 covers 12 residues. The V gene's germline CDR1 is MNHNS and CDR2 SASEGT. Trimming took 6 bases from V and 6 from J, leaving 9 bases between them. In DNA, the CDR3 is TGTGCCAGCAGGAATAGTCCCAATGAGCAGTTCTTC. Translated, it gives CASRNSPNEQFF.

The gene calls are TRBV7-6 and TRBJ2-5; no reliable D call. This CDR3 contains 14 residues. V shed 3 bases and J shed 5 bases, with 13 bases lying between them. In germline, CDR1 is SGHVS, CDR2 FNYEAQ. This CDR3 is CASSFGGVGETQYF. The CDR3 coding sequence is TGTGCCAGCAGCTTTGGTGGGGTCGGGGAGACCCAGTACTTC. Full variable domain (rest looked up from reference TRBV7-6 and TRBJ2-5): GAGVSQSPRYKVTKRGQDVALRCDPISGHVSLYWYRQALGQGPEFLTYFNYEAQQDKSGLPNDRFSAERPEGSISTLTIQRTEQRDSAMYRCASSFGGVGETQYFGPGTRLLVL.

Many counts were recorded for this clonotype. The V gene is TRBV7-6, the J gene TRBJ1-3; the D gene is possibly TRBD1 (6 bases). Germline-derived CDR1 and CDR2 are SGHVS and FNYEAQ. The V end was cut by 1 base, the J end by 0 bases, with 25 bases between. This CDR3 is built from 21 residues. CDR3 amino acids: CASSLVSGGSGFFFSGNTIYF. CDR3 DNA: TGTGCCAGCAGCTTAGTGTCGGGGGGCTCGGGATTCTTCTTCTCTGGAAACACCATATATTTT.

The genes are TRBV20-1 and TRBJ2-5, with D perhaps assigned TRBD1 or TRBD2 (5 bases each). Trimming shortened V by 8 bases and J by 5 bases, and 21 bases separated the two germline ends. This CDR3 has 14 amino acids. Germline-derived CDR1 and CDR2 are DFQATT and SNEGSKA (reference sequence). The CDR3: CSPQRAGSKETQYF. The CDR3 DNA is TGCAGTCCTCAGAGGGCAGGGAGTAAGGAGACCCAGTACTTC.

This clonotype appeared many times. The V and J genes are TRBV29-1 and TRBJ2-3; 10 nucleotides line up with TRBD2. After removal of 5 bases from V and 6 bases from J, the junction contained 5 bases not matched to a gene. This CDR3 has 13 residues. In germline, CDR1 is SQVTM, CDR2 ANQGSEA. The CDR3 protein is CSVSGRVGDTQYF. The CDR3 DNA follows: TGCAGCGTTAGCGGGAGGGTCGGGGATACGCAGTATTTT.

The J gene is TRBJ2-7, the V gene TRBV28, with D unresolved. V lost 5 bases and J 7 bases, leaving 9 bases between the germline ends. The CDR3 length is 11 residues. Germline CDR1 MDHEN, CDR2 SYDVKM. The CDR3 loop is CASSAPVEQYF. The CDR3 DNA follows: TGTGCCAGCAGTGCCCCGGTTGAGCAGTACTTC.

The genes are TRBV2 and TRBJ2-1; TRBD2 matches at 13 bases. After removal of 7 bases from V and 1 base from J, the junction contained 10 bases not matched to a gene. Germline V gene data show CDR1 as SNHLY and CDR2 as FYNNEI. The CDR3 sequence is 18 residues long. The CDR3 sequence is CASTIGTSGTPSYNEQFF. CDR3 nucleotides: TGTGCCAGCACAATCGGGACTAGCGGGACCCCGTCCTACAATGAGCAGTTCTTC.

This clonotype was detected many times. The chain has TRBV28 and TRBJ2-7; either TRBD1 or TRBD2 may supply D (5 bases each). Looked up from germline, CDR1 is MDHEN and CDR2 is SYDVKM. The CDR3 covers 14 residues. The V end was cut by 5 bases, the J end by 6 bases, with 17 bases between. The CDR3 DNA reads as TGTGCCAGCAGTGTCCGGGACCCTAATCGCGAGCAGTACTTC. It codes for CASSVRDPNREQYF. The whole variable domain, filled in from reference TRBV28 and TRBJ2-7, reads DVKVTQSSRYLVKRTGEKVFLECVQDMDHENMFWYRQDPGLGLRLIYFSYDVKMKEKGDIPEGYSVSREKKERFSLILESASTNQTSMYLCASSVRDPNREQYFGPGTRLTVT.

This clonotype was detected many times. The J gene is TRBJ2-1, the V gene TRBV5-1; D call uncertain. CDR3 length: 14 amino acids. Germline loops: CDR1 SGHRS, CDR2 YFSETQ. Trimming removed 0 bases at V and 5 bases at J, with 9 bases between. As DNA, the CDR3 is TGCGCCAGCAGCTTGGATGCTACCCACAATGAGCAGTTCTTC. It translates to CASSLDATHNEQFF.

The gene calls are TRBV29-1 and TRBJ2-7; perhaps TRBD1 as D (5 bases). The CDR3 covers 13 residues. V was pared by 1 base and J by 3 bases, with 10 bases between. Per the germline V gene, CDR1 is SQVTM and CDR2 is ANQGSEA. The CDR3, as DNA: TGCAGCGTTGAAGCAGACAGCAACTACGAGCAGTACTTC. Protein product: CSVEADSNYEQYF.

This clonotype has at least ten counts. The genes are TRBV5-1 and TRBJ2-1, with 11 bases fitting TRBD2. Germline V gives CDR1 SGHRS, CDR2 YFSETQ. V lost 4 bases to trimming and J lost 0 bases; unmatched junction nucleotides: 12. This CDR3 contains 19 residues. CDR3 amino acids: CASSLPLAGGTTSYNEQFF. As DNA, the CDR3 is TGCGCCAGCAGCCTCCCTCTAGCGGGAGGCACAACCTCCTACAATGAGCAGTTCTTC. Looking up the rest from reference TRBV5-1 and TRBJ2-1 gives the full variable domain: KAGVTQTPRYLIKTRGQQVTLSCSPISGHRSVSWYQQTPGQGLQFLFEYFSETQRNKGNFPGRFSGRQFSNSRSEMNVSTLELGDSALYLCASSLPLAGGTTSYNEQFFGPGTRLTVL.

This clonotype was recorded many times. The chain recombines TRBV20-1 with TRBJ2-7, with TRBD2 matching 10 bases. The CDR3 runs 15 residues. Germline V gene lookup returns CDR1 DFQATT and CDR2 SNEGSKA (reference sequence). The V gene end was trimmed by 3 bases and the J gene end by 5 bases; junction bases not matched to a gene: 10. The DNA for the CDR3 is TGCAGTGCTAGTGCACCAGGGCTAGCGGGAGACGAGCAGTACTTC. Amino acid sequence: CSASAPGLAGDEQYF.

The chain carries TRBV7-2 and TRBJ2-2; maybe TRBD2 (6 bases). The CDR3 has 14 residues. From germline, CDR1 is SGHTA and CDR2 FQGNSA. V shed 2 bases and J shed 4 bases, with 8 bases lying between them. As DNA, the CDR3 is TGTGCCAGCAGCTTAATCGGGGGCACCGGGGAGCTGTTTTTT. As protein: CASSLIGGTGELFF.

The V and J genes are TRBV12-3 or TRBV12-4 and TRBJ2-2; D gene uncertain. The length of the CDR3 is 15 residues. Trimming took 4 bases from V and 7 from J, leaving 16 bases between them. This chain's CDR3 is CASSSLPGGDGELFF. The CDR3 DNA reads TGTGCCAGCAGTTCCCTCCCAGGTGGGGACGGGGAGCTGTTTTTT.

The table lists this clonotype with many counts. The chain recombines TRBV19 with TRBJ1-4, with no clear D. CDR3 length: 18 amino acids. The V gene lost 5 bases and the J gene lost 3 bases, with 22 bases spanning the gap. Germline CDR1 reads LNHDA; CDR2 reads SQIVND (reference sequence). CDR3 amino acids: CASSLFHLSGAANEKLFF. The CDR3 DNA sequence: TGTGCCAGTAGTCTATTCCATCTGAGTGGAGCCGCTAATGAAAAACTGTTTTTT.

This clonotype was recorded at least ten times. The chain has TRBV24-1 and TRBJ2-1, with 8 nucleotides matching TRBD2. The ends lost 4 bases at V and 8 bases at J; junction bases unmatched: 9. Germline V gene lookup returns CDR1 KGHDR and CDR2 SFDVKD. The CDR3 spans 15 residues. This CDR3 is CATSETSALVDEQFF. The DNA for the CDR3 is TGTGCCACCAGTGAGACTAGCGCCCTCGTCGATGAGCAGTTCTTC.

This clonotype showed up just a few times. Just one base apart from a much larger clone, this may be a read error. This chain uses TRBV5-6 with TRBJ2-1, with unresolved D. The V end lost 4 bases, the J end lost 13 bases, and 15 bases lay between the germline ends. Germline loops: CDR1 SGHDT, CDR2 YYEEEE. This CDR3 has 12 residues. The CDR3 DNA reads as TGTGCCAGCAGCCCCCCTTTGGGTAACCAGTTCTTC. Translation gives CASSPPLGNQFF.

The genes are TRBV29-1 and TRBJ2-5; no firm D call. Trimming stripped 4 bases from V and 1 base from J, with 7 bases between. The CDR3 covers 12 residues. Per the germline V gene, CDR1 is SQVTM and CDR2 is ANQGSEA. The CDR3 spells CSVVPSQETQYF. The CDR3 DNA sequence: TGCAGCGTTGTCCCCAGCCAAGAGACCCAGTACTTC.

The sample holds many counts of this clonotype. The chain recombines TRBV12-3 or TRBV12-4 with TRBJ1-2; 10 positions match TRBD1. After removal of 6 bases from V and 0 bases from J, the junction contained 7 bases not matched to a gene. This CDR3 spans 16 amino acids. CDR3 sequence (DNA): TGTGCCAGCAGGCTCGGACAGGGGGGAGCTAACTATGGCTACACCTTC. Residues: CASRLGQGGANYGYTF.

There are many counts of this clonotype. The chain joins TRBV10-3 to TRBJ2-1; D call uncertain. V shed 5 bases and J shed 8 bases, with 7 bases lying between them. Germline lookup yields CDR1 ENHRY and CDR2 SYGVKD. The CDR3 is made up of 11 amino acids. As DNA, the CDR3 is TGTGCCATCAGTAGTCGAGATGAGCAGTTCTTC. Translated, it gives CAISSRDEQFF.

The chain couples TRBV20-1 to TRBJ1-2, with D hard to call. Trimming took off 2 bases at V and 8 bases at J, with 6 bases between the two ends. The CDR3 is 10 amino acids. CDR1 and CDR2 (germline): DFQATT, SNEGSKA (reference sequence). CDR3 nucleotide sequence: TGCAGTGCTAGATATGGAGGCTACACCTTC. Translation gives CSARYGGYTF.

This clonotype was observed at least ten times. The chain employs TRBV11-2 and TRBJ1-3, with D tentatively TRBD1 (5 bases). The CDR3 has 17 residues. Germline V CDR1 and CDR2: SGHAT, FQNNGV. Trimming took off 1 base at V and 0 bases at J, with 13 bases between the two ends. In nucleotides, the CDR3 is TGTGCCAGCAGCTTAGTGGGACGCTACGGCTCTGGAAACACCATATATTTT. As protein: CASSLVGRYGSGNTIYF.

This clonotype occurred many times. The J gene is TRBJ2-7, the V gene TRBV5-6; D is perhaps TRBD2 (5 bases). Germline lookup yields CDR1 SGHDT and CDR2 YYEEEE. The length of the CDR3 is 14 residues. V lost 7 bases and J lost 7, with 21 bases in between. This CDR3 reads CASQSSEGPGEQYF. DNA of the CDR3: TGTGCCAGCCAGTCCTCCGAGGGCCCGGGAGAGCAGTACTTC.

The rearrangement joins TRBV3-1 to TRBJ1-2; D remains unclear. Trimming cost V 4 bases and J 6 bases, with 9 bases left between them. There are 12 residues in the CDR3. The germline V gene encodes CDR1 LGHDT and CDR2 YNNKEL (reference sequence). The CDR3 region has the DNA TGTGCCAGCAGCCCCTCTAGCGATGGCTACACCTTC. Encoded protein: CASSPSSDGYTF.

This clonotype was detected many times. This chain uses TRBV12-3 or TRBV12-4 with TRBJ1-2; tentatively, D is TRBD1 (6 bases). Trimming pared 2 bases from V and 5 bases from J, leaving 12 bases between. The CDR3 has 14 residues. CDR3 region: CASSLLEGVYGYTF. CDR3 in DNA: TGTGCCAGCAGTTTACTGGAGGGGGTATATGGCTACACCTTC.